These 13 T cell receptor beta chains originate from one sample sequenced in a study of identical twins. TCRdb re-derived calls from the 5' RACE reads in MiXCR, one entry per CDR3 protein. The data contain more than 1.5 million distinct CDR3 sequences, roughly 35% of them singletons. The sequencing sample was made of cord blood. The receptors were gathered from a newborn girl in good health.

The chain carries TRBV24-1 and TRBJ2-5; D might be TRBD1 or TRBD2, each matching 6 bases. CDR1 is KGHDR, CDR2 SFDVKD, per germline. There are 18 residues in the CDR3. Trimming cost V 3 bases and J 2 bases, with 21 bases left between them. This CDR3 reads CATSDQSSVGGRQETQYF. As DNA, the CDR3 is TGTGCCACCAGTGATCAAAGTAGTGTGGGGGGCCGACAAGAGACCCAGTACTTC.

For the CDR3, the DNA is TGCAGTGCTTTTGACAGGGTCCACTCCTACGAGCAGTACTTC. Amino acids: CSAFDRVHSYEQYF. The chain carries TRBV20-1 and TRBJ2-7; TRBD1 matches 7 bases. The trim removed 5 bases at V and 0 bases at J, leaving 7 bases unmatched. CDR3 size: 14 residues. CDR1 is DFQATT, CDR2 SNEGSKA, per germline (reference sequence).

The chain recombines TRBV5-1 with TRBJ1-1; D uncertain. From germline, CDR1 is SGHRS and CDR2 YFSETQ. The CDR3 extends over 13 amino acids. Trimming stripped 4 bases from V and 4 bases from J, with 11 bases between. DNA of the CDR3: TGCGCCAGCAGCGGGAGTCTCGGCACTGAAGCTTTCTTT. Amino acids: CASSGSLGTEAFF.

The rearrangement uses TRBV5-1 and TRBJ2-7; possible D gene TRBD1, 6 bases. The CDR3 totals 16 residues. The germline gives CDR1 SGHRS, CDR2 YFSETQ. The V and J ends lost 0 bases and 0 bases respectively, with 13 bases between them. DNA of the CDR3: TGCGCCAGCAGCTTGGACCTGGACAGCTTCTCCTACGAGCAGTACTTC. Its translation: CASSLDLDSFSYEQYF.

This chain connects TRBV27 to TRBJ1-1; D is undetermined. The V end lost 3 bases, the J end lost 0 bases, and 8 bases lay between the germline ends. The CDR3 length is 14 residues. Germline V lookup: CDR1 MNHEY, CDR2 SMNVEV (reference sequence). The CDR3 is CASSLVDMNTEAFF. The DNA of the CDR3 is TGTGCCAGCAGTTTGGTCGATATGAACACTGAAGCTTTCTTT.

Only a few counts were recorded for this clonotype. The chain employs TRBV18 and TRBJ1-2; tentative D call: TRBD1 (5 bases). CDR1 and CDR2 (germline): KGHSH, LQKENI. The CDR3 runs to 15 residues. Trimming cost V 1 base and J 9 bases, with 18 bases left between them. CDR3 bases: TGTGCCAGCTCACCACGAGGAGGGGAGAATGCCCGCTACACCTTC. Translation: CASSPRGGENARYTF.

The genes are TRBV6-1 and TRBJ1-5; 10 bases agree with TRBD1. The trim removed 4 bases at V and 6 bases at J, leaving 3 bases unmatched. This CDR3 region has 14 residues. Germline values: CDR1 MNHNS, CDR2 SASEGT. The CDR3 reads CASSGQGAAQPQHF. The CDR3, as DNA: TGTGCCAGCAGTGGACAGGGGGCGGCTCAGCCCCAGCATTTT.

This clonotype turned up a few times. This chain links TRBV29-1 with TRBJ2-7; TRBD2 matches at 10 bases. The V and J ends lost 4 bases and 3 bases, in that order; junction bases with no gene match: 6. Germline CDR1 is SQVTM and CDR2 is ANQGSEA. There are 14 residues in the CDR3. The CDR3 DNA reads TGCAGCGTTGTGAGCGGGAGGGGGATCTACGAGCAGTACTTC. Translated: CSVVSGRGIYEQYF.

CDR3 residues: CSASTSGRGYEQYF. CDR3 bases: TGCAGTGCCTCGACTAGCGGGAGGGGATACGAGCAGTACTTC. J is TRBJ2-7 and V is TRBV20-1, with 14 bases fitting TRBD2. The CDR3 covers 14 residues. With 6 bases clipped from V and 4 bases from J, the junction kept 5 bases outside the gene matches. CDR1 and CDR2 (germline): DFQATT, SNEGSKA (reference sequence).

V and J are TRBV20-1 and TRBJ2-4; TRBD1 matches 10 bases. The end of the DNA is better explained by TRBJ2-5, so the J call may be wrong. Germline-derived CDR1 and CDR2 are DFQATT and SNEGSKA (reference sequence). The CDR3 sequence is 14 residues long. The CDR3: CSASKGTGEETQYF. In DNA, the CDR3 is TGCAGTGCTTCAAAGGGGACAGGGGAAGAGACCCAGTACTTC.

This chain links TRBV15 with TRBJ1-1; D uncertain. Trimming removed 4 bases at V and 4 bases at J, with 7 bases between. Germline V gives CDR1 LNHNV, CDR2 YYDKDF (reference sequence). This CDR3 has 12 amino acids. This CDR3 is CATSMRATEAFF. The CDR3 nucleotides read TGTGCCACCAGCATGAGGGCCACTGAAGCTTTCTTT. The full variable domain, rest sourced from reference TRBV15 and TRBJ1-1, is DAMVIQNPRYQVTQFGKPVTLSCSQTLNHNVMYWYQQKSSQAPKLLFHYYDKDFNNEADTPDNFQSRRPNTSFCFLDIRSPGLGDTAMYLCATSMRATEAFFGQGTRLTVV.

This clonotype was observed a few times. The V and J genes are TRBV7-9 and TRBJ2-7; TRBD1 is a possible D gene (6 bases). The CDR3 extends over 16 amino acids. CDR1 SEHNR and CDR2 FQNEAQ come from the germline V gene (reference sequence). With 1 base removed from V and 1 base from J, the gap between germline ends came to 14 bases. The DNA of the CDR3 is TGTGCCAGCAGCTTAGTGGGACAACTGAGATCCTACGAGCAGTACTTC. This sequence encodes CASSLVGQLRSYEQYF.

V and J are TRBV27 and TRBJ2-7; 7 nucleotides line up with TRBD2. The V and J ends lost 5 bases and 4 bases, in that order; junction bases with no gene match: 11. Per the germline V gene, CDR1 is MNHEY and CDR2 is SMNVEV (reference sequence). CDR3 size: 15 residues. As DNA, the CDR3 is TGTGCCAGCAGTCCGAAACTTCTAGCGGTTTACGAGCAGTACTTC. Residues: CASSPKLLAVYEQYF.